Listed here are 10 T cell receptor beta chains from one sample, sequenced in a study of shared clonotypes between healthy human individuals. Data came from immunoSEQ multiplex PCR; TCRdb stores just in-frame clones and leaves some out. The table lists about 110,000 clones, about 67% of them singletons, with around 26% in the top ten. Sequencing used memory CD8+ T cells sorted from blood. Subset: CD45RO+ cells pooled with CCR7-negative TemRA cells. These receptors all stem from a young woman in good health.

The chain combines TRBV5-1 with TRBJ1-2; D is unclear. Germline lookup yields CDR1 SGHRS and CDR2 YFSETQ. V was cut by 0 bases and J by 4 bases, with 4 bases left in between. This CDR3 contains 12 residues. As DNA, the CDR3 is TGCGCCAGCAGCTTGGACAGCTATGGCTACACCTTC. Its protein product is CASSLDSYGYTF.

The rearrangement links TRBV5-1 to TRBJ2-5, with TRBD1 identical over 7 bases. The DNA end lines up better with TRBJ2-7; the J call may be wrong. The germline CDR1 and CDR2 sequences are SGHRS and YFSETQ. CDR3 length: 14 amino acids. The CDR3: CASSPGTASYEQYF. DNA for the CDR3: TGCGCCAGCAGCCCGGGGACAGCCTCCTACGAGCAGTACTTC.

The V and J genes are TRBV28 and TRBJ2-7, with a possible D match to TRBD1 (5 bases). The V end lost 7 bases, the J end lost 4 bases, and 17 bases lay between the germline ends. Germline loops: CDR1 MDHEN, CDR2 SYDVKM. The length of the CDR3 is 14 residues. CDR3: CASKNQGNRYEQYF. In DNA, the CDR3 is TGTGCCAGCAAAAACCAGGGAAATAGGTACGAGCAGTACTTC.

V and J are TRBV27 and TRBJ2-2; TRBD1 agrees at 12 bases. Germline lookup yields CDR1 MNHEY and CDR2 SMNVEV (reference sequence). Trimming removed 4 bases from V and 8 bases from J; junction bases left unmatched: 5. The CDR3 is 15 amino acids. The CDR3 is CASSSGTGGRGELFF. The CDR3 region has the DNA TGTGCCAGCAGTTCTGGGACAGGGGGCAGAGGGGAGCTGTTTTTT.

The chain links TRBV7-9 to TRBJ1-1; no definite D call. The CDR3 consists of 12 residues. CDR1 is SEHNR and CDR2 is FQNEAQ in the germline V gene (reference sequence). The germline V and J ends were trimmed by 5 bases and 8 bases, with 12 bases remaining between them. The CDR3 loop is CASSPYNFEAFF. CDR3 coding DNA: TGTGCCAGCAGCCCATACAACTTCGAAGCTTTCTTT.

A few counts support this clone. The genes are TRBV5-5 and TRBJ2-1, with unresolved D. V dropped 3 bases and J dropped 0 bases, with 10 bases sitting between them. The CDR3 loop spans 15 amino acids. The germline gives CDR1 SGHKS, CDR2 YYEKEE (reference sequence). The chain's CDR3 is CASSWSVSSYNEQFF. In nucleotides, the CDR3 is TGTGCCAGCAGCTGGAGCGTGAGCTCCTACAATGAGCAGTTCTTC.

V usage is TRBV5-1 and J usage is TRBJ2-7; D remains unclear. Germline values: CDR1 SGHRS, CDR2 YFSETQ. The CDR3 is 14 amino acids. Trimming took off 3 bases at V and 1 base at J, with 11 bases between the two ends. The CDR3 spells CASSWVDGSYEQYF. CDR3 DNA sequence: TGCGCCAGCAGCTGGGTTGACGGTTCCTACGAGCAGTACTTC.

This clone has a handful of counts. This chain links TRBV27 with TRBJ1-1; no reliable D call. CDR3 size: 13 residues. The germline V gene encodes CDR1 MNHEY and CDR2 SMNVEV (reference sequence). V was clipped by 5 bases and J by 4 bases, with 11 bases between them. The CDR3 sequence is CASSVGVGTEAFF. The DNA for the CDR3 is TGTGCCAGCAGTGTTGGGGTTGGCACTGAAGCTTTCTTT.

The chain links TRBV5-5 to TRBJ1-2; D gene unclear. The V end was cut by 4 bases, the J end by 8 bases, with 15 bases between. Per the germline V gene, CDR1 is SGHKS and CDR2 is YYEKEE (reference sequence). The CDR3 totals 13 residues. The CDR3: CASSRWPAWGYTF. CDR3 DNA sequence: TGTGCCAGCAGCCGGTGGCCGGCCTGGGGCTACACCTTC.

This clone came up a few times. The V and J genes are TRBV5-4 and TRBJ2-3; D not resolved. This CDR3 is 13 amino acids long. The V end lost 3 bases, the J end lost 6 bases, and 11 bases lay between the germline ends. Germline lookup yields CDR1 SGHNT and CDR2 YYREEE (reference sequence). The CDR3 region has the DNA TGTGCCAGCAGCTCAAGCTATGCGGATACGCAGTATTTT. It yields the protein CASSSSYADTQYF.